This TCR beta chain originates from a study of long-term antiretroviral therapy in people with HIV. The CDR3 is 17 amino acids. Trimming removed 4 bases from V and 0 bases from J, with 16 bases in between. Per the germline V gene, CDR1 is SGHRS and CDR2 is YFSETQ. It was version v3.0 of the immunoSEQ assay that was run at survey level. Sequenced by immunoSEQ multiplex PCR; TCRdb stores in-frame clones only, minus some. The repertoire includes tens of thousands of clones, 70% to 85% of them detected once, and about 2.1% sits in the top ten. The source was unsorted PBMCs, collected 3 years after starting antiretroviral therapy. The genes are TRBV5-1 and TRBJ1-4; D gene uncertain. The TCR comes from a man aged 50 to 59 with HIV. CDR3 amino acids: CASSPNPGSPTNEKLFF. CDR3 DNA sequence: TGCGCCAGCAGCCCTAACCCTGGGTCGCCAACTAATGAAAAACTGTTTTTT.